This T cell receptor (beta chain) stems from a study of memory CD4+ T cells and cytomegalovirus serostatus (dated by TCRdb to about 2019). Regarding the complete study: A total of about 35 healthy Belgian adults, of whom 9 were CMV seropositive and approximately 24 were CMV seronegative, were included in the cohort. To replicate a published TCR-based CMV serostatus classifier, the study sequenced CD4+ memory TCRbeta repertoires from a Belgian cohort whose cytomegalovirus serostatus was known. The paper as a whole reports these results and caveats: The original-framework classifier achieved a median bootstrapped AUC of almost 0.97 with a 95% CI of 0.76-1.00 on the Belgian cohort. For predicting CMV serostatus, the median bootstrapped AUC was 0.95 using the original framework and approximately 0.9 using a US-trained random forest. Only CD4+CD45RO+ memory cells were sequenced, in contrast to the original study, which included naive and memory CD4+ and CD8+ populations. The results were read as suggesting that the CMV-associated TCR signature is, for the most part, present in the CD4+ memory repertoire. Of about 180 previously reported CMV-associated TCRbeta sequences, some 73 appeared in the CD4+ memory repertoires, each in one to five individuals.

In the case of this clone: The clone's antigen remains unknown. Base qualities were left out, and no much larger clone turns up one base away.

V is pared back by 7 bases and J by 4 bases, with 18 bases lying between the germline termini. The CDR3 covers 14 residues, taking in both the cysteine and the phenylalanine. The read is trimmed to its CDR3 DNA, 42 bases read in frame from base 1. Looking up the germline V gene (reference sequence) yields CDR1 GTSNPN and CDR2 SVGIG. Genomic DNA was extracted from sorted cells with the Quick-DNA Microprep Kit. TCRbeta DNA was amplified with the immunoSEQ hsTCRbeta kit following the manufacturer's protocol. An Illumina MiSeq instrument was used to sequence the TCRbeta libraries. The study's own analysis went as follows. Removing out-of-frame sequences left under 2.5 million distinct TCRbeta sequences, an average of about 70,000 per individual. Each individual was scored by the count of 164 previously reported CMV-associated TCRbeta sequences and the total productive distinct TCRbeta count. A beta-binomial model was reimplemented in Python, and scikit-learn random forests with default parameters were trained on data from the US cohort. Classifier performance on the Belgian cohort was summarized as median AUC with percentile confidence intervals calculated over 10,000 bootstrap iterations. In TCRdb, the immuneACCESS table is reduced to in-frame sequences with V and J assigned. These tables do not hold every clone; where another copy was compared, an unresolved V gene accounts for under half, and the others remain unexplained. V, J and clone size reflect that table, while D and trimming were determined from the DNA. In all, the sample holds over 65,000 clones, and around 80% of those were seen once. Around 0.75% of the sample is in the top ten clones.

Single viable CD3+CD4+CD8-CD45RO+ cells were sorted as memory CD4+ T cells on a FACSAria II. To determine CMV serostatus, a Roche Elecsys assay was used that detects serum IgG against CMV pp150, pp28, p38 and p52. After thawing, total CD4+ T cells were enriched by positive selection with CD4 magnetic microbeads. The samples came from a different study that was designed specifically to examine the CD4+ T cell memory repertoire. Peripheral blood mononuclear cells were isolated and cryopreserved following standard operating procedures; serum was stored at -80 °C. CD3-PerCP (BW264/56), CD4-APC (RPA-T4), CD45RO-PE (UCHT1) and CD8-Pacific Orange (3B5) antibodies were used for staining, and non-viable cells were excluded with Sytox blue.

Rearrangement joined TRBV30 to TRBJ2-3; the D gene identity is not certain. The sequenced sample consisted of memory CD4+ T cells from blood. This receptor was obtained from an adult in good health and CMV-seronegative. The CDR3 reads CASTPPSGADTQYF. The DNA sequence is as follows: TGTGCCTCAACCCCCCCCTCGGGCGCAGATACGCAGTATTTT.